These 4 T cell receptor beta chains originate from one sample sequenced in a study of blood T cell repertoires in COVID-19. Profiled with immunoSEQ multiplex PCR; TCRdb holds only in-frame clones, not every one. The sample lists fewer than 300,000 clones; 65% to 90% were seen once. Sequencing was performed on peripheral blood. The source of these receptors is a man aged 45-60 years with active or convalescent COVID-19.

The V and J genes are TRBV5-1 and TRBJ2-1; TRBD2 matches at 12 bases. V lost 3 bases to trimming and J lost 5 bases; unmatched junction nucleotides: 6. The CDR3 length is 16 residues. Germline CDR1 and CDR2: SGHRS and YFSETQ. This CDR3 reads CASSWRGLAGNNEQFF. The CDR3 DNA is TGCGCCAGCAGCTGGCGGGGACTAGCGGGTAACAATGAGCAGTTCTTC.

V and J are TRBV5-1 and TRBJ2-1; weak D call: TRBD2 (6 bases). V shed 0 bases and J shed 7 bases, with 14 bases lying between them. The CDR3 totals 15 residues. Germline assignment: CDR1 SGHRS and CDR2 YFSETQ. CDR3 sequence: CASSLEGLGVNEQFF. The CDR3 DNA is TGCGCCAGCAGCTTGGAGGGACTGGGAGTGAATGAGCAGTTCTTC.

This chain connects TRBV29-1 to TRBJ1-2; 7 positions agree with TRBD1. CDR3 length: 12 residues. Germline-derived CDR1 and CDR2 are SQVTM and ANQGSEA. Trimming took 1 base from V and 8 from J; bases not matched to a gene: 4. The CDR3 reads CSVEVPGQGYTF. DNA of the CDR3: TGCAGCGTTGAAGTACCGGGACAGGGCTACACCTTC.

The chain recombines TRBV7-9 with TRBJ2-3; 11 bases line up with TRBD2. This CDR3 comprises 16 residues. Germline lookup yields CDR1 SEHNR and CDR2 FQNEAQ (reference sequence). V gave up 3 bases and J gave up 4 bases; unmatched junction bases: 6. The CDR3 loop is CASSFLSGRAADTQYF. CDR3 in DNA: TGTGCCAGCAGCTTCCTTAGCGGGAGGGCCGCAGATACGCAGTATTTT.